This T cell receptor beta chain emerged from a study of blood T cells in healthy people across ages. A sample-barcoded 5' primer and a J-beta primer mix were used in a second PCR of roughly 7 to 11 cycles. Each cDNA molecule, via a template-switch adaptor with 12 random nucleotides, was tagged. TCRdb recomputed calls from the 5' RACE reads with MiXCR, one row per CDR3 protein. This table holds some 1,800,000 distinct CDR3 sequences, about 39% found once. This clonotype was picked up many times. CDR3 size: 15 residues. V lost 5 bases to trimming and J lost 2 bases; unmatched junction nucleotides: 9. CDR1 and CDR2 from the germline V gene are SGHTA and FQGNSA. Around 10 milliliters of peripheral blood were drawn from each donor.

This receptor was identified in a human donor in good health. The gene calls are TRBV7-2 and TRBJ2-7, with TRBD1 matching 7 bases. Sequencing input: blood. The chain's CDR3 is CASSENRGIAYEQYF. As DNA, the CDR3 is TGTGCCAGCAGCGAGAACAGGGGCATTGCCTACGAGCAGTACTTC.